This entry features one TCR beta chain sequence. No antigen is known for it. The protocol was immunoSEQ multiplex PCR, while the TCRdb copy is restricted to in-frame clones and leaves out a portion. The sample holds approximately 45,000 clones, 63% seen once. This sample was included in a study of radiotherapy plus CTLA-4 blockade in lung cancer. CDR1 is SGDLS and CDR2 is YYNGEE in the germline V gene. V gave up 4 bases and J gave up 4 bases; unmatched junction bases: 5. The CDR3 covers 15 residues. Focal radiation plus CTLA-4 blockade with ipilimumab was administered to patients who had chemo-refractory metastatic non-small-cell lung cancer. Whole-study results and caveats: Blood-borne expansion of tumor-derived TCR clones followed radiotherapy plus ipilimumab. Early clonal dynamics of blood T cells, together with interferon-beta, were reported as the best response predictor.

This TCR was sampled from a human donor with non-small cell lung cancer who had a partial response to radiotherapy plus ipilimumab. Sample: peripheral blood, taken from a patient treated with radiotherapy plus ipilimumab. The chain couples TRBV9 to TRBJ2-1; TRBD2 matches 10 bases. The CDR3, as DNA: TGTGCCAGCAGCCCGGGGACTAGCGAGTACAATGAGCAGTTCTTC. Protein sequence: CASSPGTSEYNEQFF.